The text below deals with one T cell receptor beta chain. The data stem from a study of blood T cell repertoires in COVID-19. Study at large: Acute and convalescent COVID-19 specimens originated in the United States, Italy and Spain. Sources were T cells, B-cell-depleted T cells, or PBMCs; the material itself was cDNA or gDNA.

Source study methods: Nucleated cell number was recorded as an estimate derived from reference gene primer amplification. Sequencing used immunoSEQ multiplex PCR; TCRdb keeps in-frame clones, though not all of them. That table is the source of V, J and clone size, and D and trimming were worked out from the DNA. Among around 130,000 clones listed, roughly 80% were seen once. Sequenced material: peripheral blood. The receptor was derived from a woman aged 25-40 years who had recovered from COVID-19.

The CDR3 is CASSKETFSRAGPGGEQYF. The DNA of the CDR3 is TGTGCCAGCAGCAAAGAGACCTTCTCGCGGGCAGGACCAGGGGGGGAGCAGTACTTC. The chain carries TRBV21-1 and TRBJ2-7; the table names TRBD1, a call not compared with the DNA. TRBV21-1 is annotated as a pseudogene. This CDR3 comprises 19 residues.